The sample holds a few counts of the clone carrying this TCR delta chain. The identical CDR3 is also encoded by other nucleotide sequences in the sample. The sample is drawn from a study of gamma-delta chains in newborns, infants, children. On the study more broadly: Microbial exposure reportedly drives polyclonal innate γδ T cell expansion after birth.

After removal of 0 bases from V and 0 bases from J, the junction contained 6 bases not matched to a gene. The CDR3 consists of 19 residues. Germline CDR1 and CDR2: GEAIGNYY and EKD. TCRdb fed the reads to CATT. The sample has fewer than 13,000 delta-chain clones; roughly 9% are singletons. Sequenced: blood. The sequence derives from a child who was a newborn, infant or young child, either healthy, febrile or measles-vaccinated (not recorded which). The V gene is TRDV2, the J gene TRDJ3; TRDD3 matches at 8 bases. The CDR3 reads CACDTGWGTSSWDTRQMFF. DNA for the CDR3: TGTGCCTGTGACACCGGCTGGGGGACAAGCTCCTGGGACACCCGACAGATGTTTTTC.